This T cell receptor beta chain was sequenced during a study of blood T cell repertoires in COVID-19. Turning to the study itself: The United States, Italy and Spain provided the acute and convalescent COVID-19 samples.

As originally analysed: How many nucleated cells were present was estimated from reference gene primer amplification. Clones were read by immunoSEQ multiplex PCR, and TCRdb kept only the in-frame ones, dropping some. Clone size and the V and J calls come from that table; the DNA yielded D and trimming. The sample has around 250,000 clones, over 70% seen once. Participants were aged about 18 to 95 years, lived in roughly 25 US areas, and enrolled virtually. Per the germline V gene, CDR1 is SGHAT and CDR2 is FQNNGV. There are 16 residues in the CDR3. The ends lost 5 bases at V and 0 bases at J; junction bases unmatched: 6. This clone was observed a single time.

The chain has TRBV11-2 and TRBJ2-3; 9 nucleotides align to TRBD1. The sample was PBMCs or T cells enriched from blood (not recorded which). The sequence derives from a woman between 35 and 50 years old who had been exposed to COVID-19. DNA for the CDR3: TGTGCCAGCAGCGTCCCCGGGACAGGGAGCACAGATACGCAGTATTTT. Residues: CASSVPGTGSTDTQYF.